The T cell receptor (beta chain) under discussion was sequenced for a study of Graves' ophthalmopathy and Graves' hyperthyroidism. Germline values: CDR1 ENHRY, CDR2 SYGVKD. CDR3 length: 17 amino acids. For repertoire sequencing, the TCR beta CDR3 regions were amplified from RNA transcripts. Following a first-round RT-PCR that used HTBI primers, a second-round multiplex PCR was carried out. TCRdb re-called the multiplex PCR reads with MiXCR, one entry per CDR3 protein. The table records about 590,000 distinct CDR3 sequences, less than 40% of them present only once. With regard to this clonotype: This may stem from a read error, because a much larger clone lies one nucleotide away.

This chain uses TRBV10-3 with TRBJ2-7; TRBD2 agrees at 15 bases. This clonotype was sampled from an adult man with Graves' hyperthyroidism. Sequenced sample: peripheral blood or thyroid tissue (not recorded which). The CDR3 DNA follows: TGTGCCATCAGTGGAATCGGACTAGCGGGAGGGCGCTACGAGCAGCACTTC. This gives the protein CAISGIGLAGGRYEQHF.